Below, one TCR beta chain is given with its context. The data originate from a study of blood T cell repertoires in COVID-19. Study details: Spain, Italy and the United States supplied samples that represented acute and convalescent COVID-19. PBMCs, B-cell-depleted T cells, or T cells were the source of the cDNA or gDNA that made up the material.

Germline-derived CDR1 and CDR2 are LNHDA and SQIVND (reference sequence). This CDR3 comprises 16 residues. The trim removed 5 bases at V and 1 base at J, leaving 6 bases unmatched. TCRdb's table, derived via immunoSEQ multiplex PCR, lists solely in-frame clones and lacks some. This table holds around 300,000 clones, roughly 90% found once. V is TRBV19 and J is TRBJ2-2; 8 bases are a match to TRBD1. The clonotype originates from a woman aged 55-70 years who had recovered from COVID-19. Sequenced material: PBMCs or T cells enriched from blood (not recorded which). The CDR3 coding sequence is TGTGCCAGTAGTTCCCAGGGGGCGGGGAACACCGGGGAGCTGTTTTTT. It specifies CASSSQGAGNTGELFF.